A single sample is the source of the 4 T cell receptor beta chains below, sequenced in a study of beta chain features in type 1 diabetes. The isolated RNA, all of it, was reverse transcribed, so expressed TCRB transcripts were what got sequenced. Using immunoSEQ multiplex PCR, the repertoire was profiled, and TCRdb retains in-frame clones only, with some absent. The sample carries 500,000 to 700,000 clones, roughly a sixth recorded once. Material for sequencing was naive CD4+ T cells from blood. The origin of the receptors is a man in his late teens or twenties in good health.

This sequence joins TRBV7-8 and TRBJ2-7; tentatively, D is TRBD2 (6 bases). The CDR3 runs to 15 residues. The V and J ends lost 1 base and 3 bases respectively, with 13 bases between them. Germline assignment: CDR1 SGHVS and CDR2 FQNEAQ. CDR3 bases: TGTGCCAGCAGCTTAGGGTCTCTGCGGGACTACGAGCAGTACTTC. Protein product: CASSLGSLRDYEQYF.

This clone has only a few counts. The genes are TRBV28 and TRBJ2-7, with D perhaps matching TRBD2 (5 bases). This CDR3 region has 13 residues. Germline CDR1 and CDR2: MDHEN and SYDVKM. V gave up 8 bases and J gave up 0 bases, with 11 bases separating them. CDR3 in amino acids: CASRRASSYEQYF. DNA for the CDR3: TGTGCCAGCCGGCGGGCGAGCTCCTACGAGCAGTACTTC.

This clone was recorded a few times. V and J are TRBV18 and TRBJ2-5; D is uncertain. Germline loops: CDR1 KGHSH, CDR2 LQKENI. CDR3 length: 11 residues. Trimming removed 4 bases from V and 3 bases from J, with 3 bases in between. The CDR3 sequence: CASSLEETQYF. The CDR3 nucleotides read TGTGCCAGCTCACTCGAAGAGACCCAGTACTTC.

The genes are TRBV7-9 and TRBJ1-1, with TRBD1 matching over 7 bases. The V segment lost 5 bases and the J segment 4 bases; nucleotides outside the gene matches: 10. The CDR3 spans 15 residues. Germline V gene sequence: CDR1 SEHNR, CDR2 FQNEAQ (reference sequence). As DNA, the CDR3 is TGTGCCAGCAGCCCTACAGGGGATGTTAGCACTGAAGCTTTCTTT. Translated: CASSPTGDVSTEAFF.